Reported below is one TCR beta chain. Generated by immunoSEQ multiplex PCR, the TCRdb table keeps only in-frame clones and is missing some. The sample yields some 6,100 clones, around 80% seen once. Per germline, CDR1 ENHRY and CDR2 SYGVKD. V was clipped by 6 bases and J by 0 bases, with 12 bases between them. The CDR3 is 16 amino acids. The data derive from a study of T cell clones after liver transplantation. Study context: Samples came from ITN030ST, which attempted immunosuppression withdrawal within 2 years of liver transplantation. A pre-transplant mixed lymphocyte reaction with TCRbeta sequencing defined graft-donor-reactive clones followed in post-transplant blood. Pre-transplant mixed lymphocyte reactions yielded third-party-reactive TCRbeta sequences as comparators for graft-donor-reactive sequences. Three of the eight recipients were HCV-positive; the rest had non-autoimmune, non-viral transplant indications.

The chain employs TRBV10-3 and TRBJ1-6; tentatively, D is TRBD1 (5 bases). The sequences come from CD8+ T cells from blood, collected 24 months after liver transplant. This clonotype was sampled from a human patient who received a liver transplant. Some T cells may be provided by the graft donor. The CDR3 nucleotides read TGTGCCATCAGAGGGGAGAATCACTCCTATAATTCACCCCTCCACTTT. Protein sequence: CAIRGENHSYNSPLHF.